Listed below are T cell receptor beta chains from one sample, sequenced in a study of blood T cell repertoires in COVID-19. Sequencing was performed with immunoSEQ multiplex PCR; in TCRdb, only in-frame clones are kept and a portion is missing. The data show 400,000 to 500,000 clones, with around nine tenths seen just once and roughly 1.4% held by the top ten. Specimen: PBMCs or T cells enriched from blood (not recorded which). The receptors shown here come from a woman under 30 who had been exposed to COVID-19. Both conserved end residues are part of each CDR3. D genes are given only for firm matches. Not all rows give a size; the values are once, few, many and, for expanded clones, a class.

j_gene | d_gene | v_gene | abundance | CDR3aa | CDR3nt
TRBJ2-1 | TRBD2 | TRBV30 | - | CAWNLMAGGPYNEQFF | TGTGCCTGGAATCTGATGGCGGGGGGGCCCTACAATGAGCAGTTCTTC
TRBJ1-2 | - | TRBV7-9 | - | CASSLVVAGNYGYTF | TGTGCCAGCAGCTTAGTAGTGGCGGGGAACTATGGCTACACCTTC
TRBJ1-2 | - | TRBV7-2 | - | CASSLGRGGYGYTF | TGTGCCAGCAGCTTAGGCAGGGGAGGGTATGGCTACACCTTC
TRBJ2-1 | TRBD2 | TRBV27 | - | CASSFFGGGAYEQFF | TGTGCCAGCAGTTTTTTTGGCGGGGGGGCTTATGAGCAGTTCTTC
TRBJ2-3 | TRBD2 | TRBV9 | few | CASSSLTSGGTDTQYF | TGTGCCAGCAGCTCCTTGACTAGCGGAGGCACAGATACGCAGTATTTT
TRBJ2-1 | - | TRBV27 | - | CASSLGGSSYNEQFF | TGTGCCAGCAGTTTAGGAGGGAGCTCCTACAATGAGCAGTTCTTC
TRBJ2-7 | TRBD1 | TRBV6-5 | - | CASSYSGTGIYEQYF | TGTGCCAGCAGTTACTCGGGGACAGGGATCTACGAGCAGTACTTC
TRBJ1-2 | - | TRBV3-1/TRBV3-2 | once | CASSPPGGYGYTF | TGTGCCAGCAGCCCCCCCGGGGGCTATGGCTACACCTTC
TRBJ2-7 | - | TRBV11-2 | - | CASQNPTRTTYEQYF | TGTGCCAGTCAGAACCCGACCAGGACTACCTACGAGCAGTACTTC
TRBJ1-2 | TRBD1 | TRBV3-1/TRBV3-2 | - | CASSQGGQGAGYGYTF | TGTGCCAGCAGCCAAGGGGGACAGGGGGCAGGTTATGGCTACACCTTC
TRBJ2-3 | TRBD2 | TRBV4-1 | - | CASSQGTAGGPTDTQYF | TGCGCCAGCAGCCAAGGCACAGCGGGAGGACCCACAGATACGCAGTATTTT
TRBJ2-1 | - | TRBV5-6 | once | CASSVGGENNEQFF | TGTGCCAGCAGTGTAGGGGGAGAGAACAATGAGCAGTTCTTC
TRBJ2-5 | TRBD1 | TRBV30 | - | CAWGDRPGGARAETQYF | TGTGCCTGGGGGGACCGACCAGGGGGCGCACGGGCGGAGACCCAGTACTTC
TRBJ2-1 | TRBD2 | TRBV10-2 | - | CASKTYGLAYNEQFF | TGCGCCAGCAAGACCTACGGACTAGCTTACAATGAGCAGTTCTTC
TRBJ1-5 | - | TRBV5-1 | - | CASSLAGGGNQPQHF | TGCGCCAGCAGCTTGGCTGGGGGCGGCAATCAGCCCCAGCATTTT
TRBJ2-1 | TRBD2 | TRBV3-1/TRBV3-2 | - | CASSQVGSGGNYNEQFF | TGTGCCAGCAGCCAAGTAGGTAGCGGGGGCAACTACAATGAGCAGTTCTTC
TRBJ1-1 | TRBD1 | TRBV29-1 | few | CSVDRLVTEAFF | TGCAGCGTGGACAGGTTGGTTACTGAAGCTTTCTTT
TRBJ2-2 | - | TRBV6-6 | - | CASTYSQGRPGELFF | TGTGCCAGCACCTACTCACAGGGGAGGCCCGGGGAGCTGTTTTTT
TRBJ2-7 | TRBD2 | TRBV7-2 | - | CASSYRTSGGTSYEQYF | TGTGCCAGCAGTTACAGGACTAGCGGGGGGACCTCCTACGAGCAGTACTTC
TRBJ1-4 | TRBD1 | TRBV29-1 | - | CSVVGQGLDEKLFF | TGCAGCGTTGTCGGACAGGGACTTGATGAAAAACTGTTTTTT
TRBJ2-7 | TRBD1 | TRBV13 | - | CASSKPGQVSYEQYF | TGTGCCAGCAGCAAGCCGGGACAGGTGTCCTACGAGCAGTACTTC
TRBJ1-5 | TRBD1 | TRBV7-2 | - | CASSLAVFQGAGQPQHF | TGTGCCAGCAGCTTAGCAGTGTTCCAGGGGGCTGGTCAGCCCCAGCATTTT
TRBJ1-5 | - | TRBV30 | - | CAWGSQGSNQPQHF | TGTGCCTGGGGATCCCAGGGAAGTAATCAGCCCCAGCATTTT
TRBJ2-1 | TRBD2 | TRBV9 | - | CASSPEGLAGGKPYNEQFF | TGTGCCAGCAGCCCAGAAGGGCTAGCGGGGGGGAAGCCCTACAATGAGCAGTTCTTC